The 13 T cell receptor beta chains below were found in one sample sequenced in a study of T cell repertoires in cytomegalovirus infection (dated by TCRdb to between 2019 and 2020). These receptors are not linked to any known antigen. The treatment or condition tag for this specimen amounts to: in vitro stimulation with specific CMV peptide epitopes to enrich CMV-specific T cells. Sequencing was performed on an Illumina HiSeq 1500. TCRdb reran the public reads through fastp at Q25 and MiXCR, keeping productive beta chains. When rows share a CDR3 protein, they turn into one entry using the most common DNA and genes. The sample table records about 900,000 distinct CDR3 sequences; approximately 31% of these occur just once. Roughly 13% of the sample rests with the top ten. Sequencing was performed on cultured CD8+ T cells from PBMCs, taken from culture after CMV antigen stimulation. The receptors were sampled from a human donor in good health (CMV status not recorded). Some clones in this sample may be carry-over from other donors' samples.

This clonotype was counted between two and nine times. The rearrangement links TRBV12-3 or TRBV12-4 to TRBJ2-3; a possible D gene is TRBD1 (5 bases). This CDR3 comprises 15 residues. V lost 4 bases, J lost 0 bases, and 11 bases lay in between. The CDR3 DNA sequence: TGTGCCAGCAGTTCGACAGCGCGGAGCACAGATACGCAGTATTTT. The encoded protein is CASSSTARSTDTQYF.

This clonotype was detected only a few times. The chain carries TRBV28 and TRBJ2-3; the match to TRBD2 covers 7 bases. The germline V gene encodes CDR1 MDHEN and CDR2 SYDVKM. The CDR3 spans 17 residues. Germline trimming cut 5 bases from V and 4 bases from J; bases unmatched to any gene: 15. The CDR3 DNA sequence: TGTGCCAGCAGTACCCCCGGGGTAGCGGGCGAGGCAGATACGCAGTATTTT. Translation: CASSTPGVAGEADTQYF.

This clonotype has just a few counts. The CDR3 DNA sequence: TGTGCCAGCAGTCCGCTCCCGGGACACTATAACAATGAGCAGTTCTTC. The encoded protein is CASSPLPGHYNNEQFF. The genes are TRBV12-3 or TRBV12-4 and TRBJ2-1; possibly TRBD1 for D (6 bases). This CDR3 comprises 16 residues. Trimming pared 5 bases from V and 5 bases from J, leaving 19 bases between.

The CDR3 sequence: CASSSRPVNNQPQHF. The DNA for the CDR3 is TGTGCCAGCAGTTCCAGGCCCGTGAACAATCAGCCCCAGCATTTT. The chain has TRBV6-6 and TRBJ1-5; D call uncertain. V shed 4 bases and J shed 3 bases, with 13 bases lying between them. Germline-derived CDR1 and CDR2 are MNHNY and SVGAGI (reference sequence). This CDR3 has 15 amino acids.

The chain links TRBV7-6 to TRBJ1-5; 9 bases map to TRBD1. Trimming cost V 5 bases and J 0 bases; bases outside gene matches: 8. This CDR3 has 17 amino acids. Germline V gene lookup returns CDR1 SGHVS and CDR2 FNYEAQ. The CDR3 DNA reads TGTGCCAGCAGCATGGGACAGGGCCCGTATAGCAATCAGCCCCAGCATTTT. Protein product: CASSMGQGPYSNQPQHF.

The CDR3 DNA is TGTGCCATCCCGGGAGCAAACTATGGCTACACCTTC. Residues: CAIPGANYGYTF. V and J are TRBV2 and TRBJ1-2; D unresolved. Per the germline V gene, CDR1 is SNHLY and CDR2 is FYNNEI. The CDR3 loop spans 12 amino acids. V was pared by 10 bases and J by 2 bases, with 11 bases between.

V is TRBV7-9 and J is TRBJ2-5, with TRBD1 matching 7 bases. The V and J ends lost 6 bases and 4 bases, in that order; junction bases with no gene match: 8. Per germline, CDR1 SEHNR and CDR2 FQNEAQ (reference sequence). This CDR3 is 14 amino acids long. The CDR3 region is CASRPTGERETQYF. DNA of the CDR3: TGTGCCAGCAGACCTACAGGGGAACGAGAGACCCAGTACTTC.

The chain is built from TRBV9 and TRBJ1-3; D is unresolved. The germline V and J ends were trimmed by 0 bases and 0 bases, with 7 bases remaining between them. The CDR3 spans 15 residues. CDR1 SGDLS and CDR2 YYNGEE come from the germline V gene. The CDR3: CASSVAGNSGNTIYF. CDR3 nucleotides: TGTGCCAGCAGCGTAGCCGGCAACTCTGGAAACACCATATATTTT.

This clonotype was seen only a few times. V is TRBV6-8 and J is TRBJ1-6; D is possibly TRBD1 (5 bases). The V and J ends lost 10 bases and 0 bases respectively, with 10 bases between them. Germline CDR1 reads MNHGY; CDR2 reads SAAAGT. CDR3 length: 14 amino acids. In DNA form, the CDR3 reads TGTGCCACGACAGAGAGCTCCTATAATTCACCCCTCCACTTT. Protein sequence: CATTESSYNSPLHF.

V is TRBV5-5 and J is TRBJ2-2; the D gene is possibly TRBD1 (6 bases). Trimming removed 0 bases from V and 0 bases from J, with 15 bases in between. This CDR3 comprises 18 residues. Germline-derived CDR1 and CDR2 are SGHKS and YYEKEE (reference sequence). The CDR3 DNA follows: TGTGCCAGCAGCTTGGTATTTCGGAGGACAGCGAACACCGGGGAGCTGTTTTTT. It yields the protein CASSLVFRRTANTGELFF.

This chain links TRBV6-5 with TRBJ2-3; unclear D gene. The CDR3 has 18 amino acids. The V end lost 0 bases, the J end lost 1 base, and 17 bases lay between the germline ends. Germline CDR1 MNHEY, CDR2 SVGAGI. For the CDR3, the DNA is TGTGCCAGCAGTTACTCCTCTGGAGTCCTTAGGGGCACAGATACGCAGTATTTT. Translated: CASSYSSGVLRGTDTQYF.

The CDR3 sequence is CASSQEGLVNEQFF. The DNA of the CDR3 is TGCGCCAGCAGCCAAGAGGGACTAGTCAATGAGCAGTTCTTC. V and J are TRBV4-1 and TRBJ2-1; 8 bases map to TRBD2. V lost 0 bases to trimming and J lost 6 bases; unmatched junction nucleotides: 1. The length of the CDR3 is 14 residues. The V gene's germline CDR1 is MGHRA and CDR2 YSYEKL.

J is TRBJ2-5 and V is TRBV7-8; tentatively, D is TRBD1 (5 bases). CDR1 and CDR2 from the germline V gene are SGHVS and FQNEAQ. This CDR3 spans 14 amino acids. V lost 7 bases, J lost 1 base, and 13 bases lay in between. The CDR3 here is CASIPMGPQETQYF. Here the CDR3 DNA reads TGTGCCAGCATCCCGATGGGGCCCCAAGAGACCCAGTACTTC.